Below are 29 T cell receptor beta chains sequenced from a single sample in a study of blood T cell repertoires in COVID-19. Assay used: immunoSEQ multiplex PCR; TCRdb lists only in-frame clones, some missing. The sample lists about 11,000 clones, approximately 89% seen once, with 3.5% to 6% in the top ten. Sequencing was carried out using peripheral blood. Source of these receptors: a human donor in a cohort sampled during active COVID-19.

CDR3 coding DNA: TGTGCCAGCAGCTACAGCGGGTCTAGCACAGATACGCAGTATTTT. Its translation: CASSYSGSSTDTQYF. The V call is TRBV9, the J call TRBJ2-3; maybe TRBD2 (6 bases). CDR3 length: 15 amino acids. With 4 bases removed from V and 0 bases from J, the gap between germline ends came to 12 bases. CDR1 SGDLS and CDR2 YYNGEE come from the germline V gene. The complete variable domain, with remaining parts taken from reference TRBV9 and TRBJ2-3, reads DSGVTQTPKHLITATGQRVTLRCSPRSGDLSVYWYQQSLDQGLQFLIQYYNGEERAKGNILERFSAQQFPDLHSELNLSSLELGDSALYFCASSYSGSSTDTQYFGPGTRLTVL.

This clone was recorded once. The genes are TRBV7-2 and TRBJ2-2, with D perhaps TRBD2 (6 bases). Germline values: CDR1 SGHTA, CDR2 FQGNSA. The ends were cut back, 1 base at V and 6 bases at J, with 18 bases in the middle. There are 17 residues in the CDR3. In DNA form, the CDR3 reads TGTGCCAGCAGCTTAGGGGGCGGGGCTTGGGGTTCCGGGGAGCTGTTTTTT. It codes for CASSLGGGAWGSGELFF.

This chain connects TRBV27 to TRBJ1-4; 8 nucleotides agree with TRBD1. The CDR3 loop spans 14 amino acids. Trimming removed 4 bases from V and 7 bases from J; junction bases left unmatched: 5. The germline CDR1 and CDR2 sequences are MNHEY and SMNVEV (reference sequence). The DNA for the CDR3 is TGTGCCAGCAGTTCTTCAGGGGGCTTTGAAAAACTGTTTTTT. It translates to CASSSSGGFEKLFF.

The rearrangement links TRBV6-5 to TRBJ2-7; D gene ambiguous. The CDR3 is made up of 15 amino acids. Trimming left V 2 bases short and J 2 bases short, with 13 bases between. Per the germline V gene, CDR1 is MNHEY and CDR2 is SVGAGI. The CDR3 sequence: CASSYDRTPAYEQYF. CDR3 coding DNA: TGTGCCAGCAGTTACGATCGAACACCAGCCTACGAGCAGTACTTC.

The chain uses TRBV5-4 and TRBJ1-6, with 9 bases that match TRBD1. V lost 4 bases, J lost 0 bases, and 8 bases stayed unmatched. The CDR3 spans 18 residues. CDR1 is SGHNT and CDR2 is YYREEE in the germline V gene (reference sequence). The CDR3 here is CASSHGTGLSSYNSPLHF. The CDR3 nucleotides read TGTGCCAGCAGCCACGGGACAGGGTTGAGCTCCTATAATTCACCCCTCCACTTT.

The V call is TRBV19, the J call TRBJ2-4; D not resolved. Trimming cost V 4 bases and J 6 bases, with 4 bases left between them. Germline values: CDR1 LNHDA, CDR2 SQIVND (reference sequence). The CDR3 has 11 amino acids. The CDR3 here is CASSTGNIQYF. The DNA for the CDR3 is TGTGCCAGTAGTACAGGAAACATTCAGTACTTC. Supplemented by reference TRBV19 and TRBJ2-4, the full variable domain reads DGGITQSPKYLFRKEGQNVTLSCEQNLNHDAMYWYRQDPGQGLRLIYYSQIVNDFQKGDIAEGYSVSREKKESFPLTVTSAQKNPTAFYLCASSTGNIQYFGAGTRLSVL.

This chain joins TRBV9 and TRBJ2-5, with D hard to call. Between the trimmed V and J ends, which lost 0 bases and 5 bases, there was a span of 8 bases. The CDR3 totals 13 residues. Germline V gene data show CDR1 as SGDLS and CDR2 as YYNGEE. CDR3 residues: CASSVGTLETQYF. The CDR3, as DNA: TGTGCCAGCAGCGTAGGCACATTGGAGACCCAGTACTTC.

The V gene is TRBV3-1 (or the pseudogene TRBV3-2), the J gene TRBJ1-5; D unclear. The V and J ends lost 2 bases and 0 bases respectively, with 8 bases between them. The CDR3 runs 15 residues. Per the germline V gene, CDR1 is LGHDT and CDR2 is YNNKEL (reference sequence). CDR3 residues: CASSQFASSNQPQHF. CDR3 nucleotide sequence: TGTGCCAGCAGCCAATTTGCTAGTAGCAATCAGCCCCAGCATTTT.

V is TRBV5-1 and J is TRBJ2-7; possible D gene TRBD1, 5 bases. CDR1 and CDR2 (germline): SGHRS, YFSETQ. The CDR3 covers 17 residues. Between the trimmed V and J ends, which lost 4 bases and 2 bases, there was a span of 22 bases. DNA for the CDR3: TGCGCCAGCAGCCAACGACAGTTAGGAACGAGAGCCTACGAGCAGTACTTC. It specifies CASSQRQLGTRAYEQYF.

The CDR3 loop reads CASSLSYRNTGELFF. CDR3 DNA: TGTGCCAGCAGTTTATCATACAGGAACACCGGGGAGCTGTTTTTT. The V gene is TRBV27, the J gene TRBJ2-2; D remains ambiguous. The V and J ends lost 0 bases and 1 base respectively, with 6 bases between them. The CDR3 totals 15 residues. Germline V lookup: CDR1 MNHEY, CDR2 SMNVEV (reference sequence).

The gene calls are TRBV19 and TRBJ2-5, with 8 bases fitting TRBD1. The V segment lost 6 bases and the J segment 5 bases; nucleotides outside the gene matches: 8. Germline assignment: CDR1 LNHDA and CDR2 SQIVND (reference sequence). The CDR3 sequence is 14 residues long. CDR3 in DNA: TGTGCCAGTAGAGTCAGGGGGCCAGGGGAGACCCAGTACTTC. This codes for CASRVRGPGETQYF.

This clone was recorded only once. This sequence joins TRBV10-3 and TRBJ1-5; D not resolved. V was cut by 5 bases and J by 0 bases, with 8 bases left in between. Germline V gene sequence: CDR1 ENHRY, CDR2 SYGVKD. The CDR3 sequence is 14 residues long. CDR3 nucleotides: TGTGCCATCAGTTACGACACTAGCAATCAGCCCCAGCATTTT. As protein: CAISYDTSNQPQHF.

The chain carries TRBV9 and TRBJ2-2; D remains ambiguous. This CDR3 spans 14 amino acids. V gave up 0 bases and J gave up 3 bases, with 6 bases separating them. Per the germline V gene, CDR1 is SGDLS and CDR2 is YYNGEE. CDR3: CASSVGPDTGELFF. CDR3 DNA: TGTGCCAGCAGCGTAGGCCCGGACACCGGGGAGCTGTTTTTT.

V is TRBV12-5 and J is TRBJ2-7; 9 positions match TRBD1. J lost 1 base, V lost 5 bases, and 6 bases had no gene match. Germline lookup yields CDR1 LGHNT and CDR2 FRNRAP. The CDR3 contains 15 residues. The CDR3 nucleotides are TGTGCTAGTGGTCTGGGACAGGGCACTTCCTACGAGCAGTACTTC. Encoded protein: CASGLGQGTSYEQYF.

This clone has just one count. The chain is built from TRBV6-5 and TRBJ1-1; TRBD1 agrees at 7 bases. V was pared by 2 bases and J by 11 bases, with 14 bases of the junction left unmatched. CDR1 is MNHEY and CDR2 is SVGAGI in the germline V gene. The CDR3 sequence is 15 residues long. Here the CDR3 reads CASSYETGAPRRAFF. In DNA, the CDR3 is TGTGCCAGCAGTTACGAAACAGGGGCCCCTAGGCGCGCTTTCTTT.

The chain uses TRBV4-2 and TRBJ2-2; D is unresolved. Between the trimmed V and J ends, which lost 0 bases and 8 bases, there was a span of 4 bases. The CDR3 extends over 12 amino acids. The V gene's germline CDR1 is LGHNA and CDR2 YNFKEQ. The CDR3 here is CASSQDSGELFF. The CDR3 DNA follows: TGTGCCAGCAGCCAAGATTCAGGGGAGCTGTTTTTT.

The chain recombines TRBV5-1 with TRBJ1-1, with a weak D call TRBD1 (6 bases). The CDR3 length is 15 residues. Germline V gene data show CDR1 as SGHRS and CDR2 as YFSETQ. V was shortened by 3 bases and J by 0 bases, with 12 bases between the two germline ends. In DNA, the CDR3 is TGCGCCAGCAGCTGGGGGCCACCGTTGAACACTGAAGCTTTCTTT. Protein: CASSWGPPLNTEAFF.

This clone turned up a few times. The genes are TRBV6-2 or TRBV6-3 and TRBJ2-1; TRBD2 aligns across 8 bases. Germline V gene sequence: CDR1 MNHEY, CDR2 SVGEGT. J gave up 2 bases and V 0 bases, and 6 bases lay outside the gene matches. The length of the CDR3 is 17 residues. CDR3 protein: CASSYSHSGVAYNEQFF. The CDR3 DNA is TGTGCCAGCAGTTACTCTCATAGCGGGGTCGCCTACAATGAGCAGTTCTTC.

This chain uses TRBV3-1 (or the pseudogene TRBV3-2) with TRBJ2-1, with a weak D call TRBD2 (5 bases). The V gene lost 0 bases and the J gene lost 9 bases, with 12 bases spanning the gap. CDR3 length: 14 amino acids. Germline V gives CDR1 LGHDT, CDR2 YNNKEL (reference sequence). CDR3: CASSQELVSGEQFF. The CDR3 DNA follows: TGTGCCAGCAGCCAAGAACTAGTCAGTGGTGAGCAGTTCTTC.

This rearrangement joins TRBV6-2 or TRBV6-3 to TRBJ2-1; 13 bases are a match to TRBD2. With V trimmed by 6 bases and J by 11 bases, 7 bases remained unmatched. From germline, CDR1 is MNHEY and CDR2 SVGEGT. CDR3 length equals 14 residues. The CDR3 loop reads CASSLGLAGDKQFF. The CDR3 bases are TGTGCCAGCAGCCTTGGACTAGCGGGAGATAAGCAGTTCTTC.

The gene calls are TRBV6-2 or TRBV6-3 and TRBJ2-1; 13 nucleotides agree with TRBD2. Germline V gene data show CDR1 as MNHEY and CDR2 as SVGEGT. The CDR3 runs to 15 residues. J lost 8 bases, V lost 6 bases, and 7 bases had no gene match. In nucleotides, the CDR3 is TGTGCCAGCAGCCTTCGGACTAGCGGGAGCCATGAGCAGTTCTTC. As protein: CASSLRTSGSHEQFF.

The chain has TRBV19 and TRBJ1-2; D possibly corresponds to TRBD1 (5 bases). Germline CDR1 LNHDA, CDR2 SQIVND (reference sequence). The CDR3 runs to 15 residues. Trimming cost V 5 bases and J 8 bases, with 21 bases left between them. The CDR3 DNA sequence: TGTGCCAGTAGTGGATTTCCGGGCCCCCGGGGGGGCTACACCTTC. It encodes CASSGFPGPRGGYTF. The whole variable domain, filled in from reference TRBV19 and TRBJ1-2, reads DGGITQSPKYLFRKEGQNVTLSCEQNLNHDAMYWYRQDPGQGLRLIYYSQIVNDFQKGDIAEGYSVSREKKESFPLTVTSAQKNPTAFYLCASSGFPGPRGGYTFGSGTRLTVV.

The rearrangement joins TRBV6-1 to TRBJ1-1; D is possibly TRBD1 (5 bases). With 3 bases removed from V and 8 bases from J, the gap between germline ends came to 13 bases. This CDR3 has 13 residues. Germline CDR1 MNHNS, CDR2 SASEGT. CDR3 in DNA: TGTGCCAGCAGTGATGGGGTCAGGGCGGAAGCTTTCTTT. This translates into CASSDGVRAEAFF.

The rearrangement joins TRBV7-9 to TRBJ2-4, with 12 bases matching TRBD2. This CDR3 is 17 amino acids long. J was trimmed by 0 bases and V by 5 bases; bases with no gene match: 5. The germline V gene encodes CDR1 SEHNR and CDR2 FQNEAQ (reference sequence). CDR3 region: CASSPRGLAGAKNIQYF. The CDR3, as DNA: TGTGCCAGCAGCCCAAGGGGACTAGCGGGAGCCAAAAACATTCAGTACTTC.

The chain carries TRBV5-1 and TRBJ2-2; TRBD2 matches at 10 bases. The CDR3 spans 17 residues. The germline gives CDR1 SGHRS, CDR2 YFSETQ. V lost 1 base and J lost 5; bases outside the gene matches: 8. CDR3 DNA: TGCGCCAGCAGCTTGCAGACCGGACTAGCGGATACCGGGGAGCTGTTTTTT. Amino acid sequence: CASSLQTGLADTGELFF.

This sequence joins TRBV5-1 and TRBJ1-1; TRBD1 might be the D (5 bases). Deletions cut 5 bases from V and 3 bases from J, with 8 bases between. Germline CDR1 and CDR2: SGHRS and YFSETQ. This CDR3 spans 12 amino acids. CDR3 region: CASRQGDTEAFF. CDR3 DNA: TGCGCCAGCAGGCAGGGTGACACTGAAGCTTTCTTT.

This clone occurred once. This chain connects TRBV12-3 or TRBV12-4 to TRBJ1-2; D perhaps matches TRBD1 (6 bases). The ends were cut back, 8 bases at V and 4 bases at J, with 8 bases in the middle. CDR3 size: 11 residues. DNA of the CDR3: TGTGCCAGCGGGACATCCTATGGCTACACCTTC. Its translation: CASGTSYGYTF.

CDR3 region: CASSLEVGTANSPLHF. The CDR3 DNA is TGTGCCAGCAGCTTGGAAGTCGGGACAGCCAATTCACCCCTCCACTTT. V gene TRBV5-4 combines with J gene TRBJ1-6; TRBD1 agrees at 7 bases. The germline gives CDR1 SGHNT, CDR2 YYREEE (reference sequence). Trimming removed 0 bases from V and 7 bases from J; junction bases left unmatched: 7. The CDR3 has 16 residues.

The gene calls are TRBV7-6 and TRBJ2-7; D perhaps matches TRBD2 (6 bases). The V gene's germline CDR1 is SGHVS and CDR2 FNYEAQ. The CDR3 contains 13 residues. Between the trimmed V and J ends, which lost 2 bases and 5 bases, there was a span of 10 bases. CDR3 DNA: TGTGCCAGCAGCTTAACGGGAGTGAACGAGCAGTACTTC. Protein product: CASSLTGVNEQYF. Filled out from reference TRBV7-6 and TRBJ2-7, the complete variable domain reads GAGVSQSPRYKVTKRGQDVALRCDPISGHVSLYWYRQALGQGPEFLTYFNYEAQQDKSGLPNDRFSAERPEGSISTLTIQRTEQRDSAMYRCASSLTGVNEQYFGPGTRLTVT.